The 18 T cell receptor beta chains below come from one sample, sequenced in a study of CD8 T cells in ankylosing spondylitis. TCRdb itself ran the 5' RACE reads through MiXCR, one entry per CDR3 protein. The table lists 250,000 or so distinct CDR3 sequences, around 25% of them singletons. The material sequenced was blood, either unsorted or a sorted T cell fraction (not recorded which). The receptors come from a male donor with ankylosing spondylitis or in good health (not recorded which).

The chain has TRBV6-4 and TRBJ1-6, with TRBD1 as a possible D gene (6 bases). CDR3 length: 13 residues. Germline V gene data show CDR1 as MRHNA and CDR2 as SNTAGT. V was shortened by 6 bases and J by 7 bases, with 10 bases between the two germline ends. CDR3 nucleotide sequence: TGTGCCAGCAGGATGGGGGGCAATTCACCCCTCCACTTT. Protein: CASRMGGNSPLHF.

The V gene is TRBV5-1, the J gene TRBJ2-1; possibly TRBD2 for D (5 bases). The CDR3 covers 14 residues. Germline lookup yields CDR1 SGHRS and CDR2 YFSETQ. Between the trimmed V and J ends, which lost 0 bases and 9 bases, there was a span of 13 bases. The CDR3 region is CASSLAGLDGEQFF. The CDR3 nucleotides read TGCGCCAGCAGCTTGGCAGGACTGGACGGTGAGCAGTTCTTC.

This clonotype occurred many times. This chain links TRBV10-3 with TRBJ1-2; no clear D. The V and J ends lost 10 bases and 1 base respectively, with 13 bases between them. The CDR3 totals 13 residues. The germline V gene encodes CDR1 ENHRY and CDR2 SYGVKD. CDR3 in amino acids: CATRQEHNYGYTF. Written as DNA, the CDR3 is TGTGCCACCCGGCAGGAACATAACTATGGCTACACCTTC.

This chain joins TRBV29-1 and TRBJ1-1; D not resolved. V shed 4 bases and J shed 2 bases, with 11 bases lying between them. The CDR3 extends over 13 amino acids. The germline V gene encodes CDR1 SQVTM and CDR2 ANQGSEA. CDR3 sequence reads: CSVGGQFNTEAFF. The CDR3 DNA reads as TGCAGCGTTGGAGGGCAGTTTAACACTGAAGCTTTCTTT.

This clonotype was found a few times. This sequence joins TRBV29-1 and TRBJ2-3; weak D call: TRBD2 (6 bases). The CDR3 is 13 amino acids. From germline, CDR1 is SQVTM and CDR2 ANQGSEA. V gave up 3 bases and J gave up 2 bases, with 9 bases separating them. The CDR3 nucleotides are TGCAGCGTTGAGTGGACTAACACAGATACGCAGTATTTT. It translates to CSVEWTNTDTQYF.

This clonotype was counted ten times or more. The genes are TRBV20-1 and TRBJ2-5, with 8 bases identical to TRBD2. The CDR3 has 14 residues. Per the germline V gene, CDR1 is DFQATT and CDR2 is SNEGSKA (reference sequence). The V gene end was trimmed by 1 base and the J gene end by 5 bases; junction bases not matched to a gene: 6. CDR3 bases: TGCAGTGCTAGAGTAACGGGGGGGCTCGAGACCCAGTACTTC. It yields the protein CSARVTGGLETQYF.

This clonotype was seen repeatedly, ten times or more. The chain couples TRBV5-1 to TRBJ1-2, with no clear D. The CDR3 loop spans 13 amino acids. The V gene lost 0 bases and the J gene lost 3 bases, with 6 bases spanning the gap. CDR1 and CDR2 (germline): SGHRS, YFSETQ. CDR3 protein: CASSLGRDYGYTF. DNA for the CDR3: TGCGCCAGCAGCTTGGGACGGGACTATGGCTACACCTTC.

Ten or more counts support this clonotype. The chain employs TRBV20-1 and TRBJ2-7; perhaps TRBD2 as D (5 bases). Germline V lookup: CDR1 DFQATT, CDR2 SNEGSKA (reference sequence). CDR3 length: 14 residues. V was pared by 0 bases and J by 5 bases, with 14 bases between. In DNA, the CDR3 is TGCAGTGCTAGAGATTTCGAGGGCAGGAACGAGCAGTACTTC. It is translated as CSARDFEGRNEQYF.

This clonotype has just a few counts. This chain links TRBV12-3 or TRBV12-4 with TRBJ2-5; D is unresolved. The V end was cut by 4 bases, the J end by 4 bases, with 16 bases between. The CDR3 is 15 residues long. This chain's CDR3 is CASSSPDRVRETQYF. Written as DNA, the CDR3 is TGTGCCAGCAGTTCCCCGGACCGGGTGAGAGAGACCCAGTACTTC.

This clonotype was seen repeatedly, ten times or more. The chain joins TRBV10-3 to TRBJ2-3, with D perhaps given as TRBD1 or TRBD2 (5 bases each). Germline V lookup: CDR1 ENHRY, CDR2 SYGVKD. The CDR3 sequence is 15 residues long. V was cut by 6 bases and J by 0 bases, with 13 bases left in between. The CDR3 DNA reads TGTGCCATCAGCGGGGCCAGCGGTAGCACAGATACGCAGTATTTT. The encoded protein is CAISGASGSTDTQYF.

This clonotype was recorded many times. CDR3 sequence (DNA): TGTGCCAGCAGAAGACAGGGGGACAATGAGCAGTTCTTC. It codes for CASRRQGDNEQFF. The chain joins TRBV6-1 to TRBJ2-1, with 9 nucleotides matching TRBD1. The CDR3 covers 13 residues. With 6 bases clipped from V and 5 bases from J, the junction kept 2 bases outside the gene matches. The V gene's germline CDR1 is MNHNS and CDR2 SASEGT.

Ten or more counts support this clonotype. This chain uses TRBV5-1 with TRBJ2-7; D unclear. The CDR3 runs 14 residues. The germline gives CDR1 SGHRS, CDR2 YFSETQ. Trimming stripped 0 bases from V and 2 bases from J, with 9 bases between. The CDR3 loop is CASSLDGRTYEQYF. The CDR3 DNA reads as TGCGCCAGCAGCTTGGATGGCAGAACCTACGAGCAGTACTTC. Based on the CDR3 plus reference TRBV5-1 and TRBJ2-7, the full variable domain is KAGVTQTPRYLIKTRGQQVTLSCSPISGHRSVSWYQQTPGQGLQFLFEYFSETQRNKGNFPGRFSGRQFSNSRSEMNVSTLELGDSALYLCASSLDGRTYEQYFGPGTRLTVT.

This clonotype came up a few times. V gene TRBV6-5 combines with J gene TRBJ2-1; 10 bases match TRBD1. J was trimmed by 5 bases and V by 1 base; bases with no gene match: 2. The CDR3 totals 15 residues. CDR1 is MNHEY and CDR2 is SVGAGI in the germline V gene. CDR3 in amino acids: CASSYLGQGHNEQFF. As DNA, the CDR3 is TGTGCCAGCAGTTACTTGGGACAGGGGCACAATGAGCAGTTCTTC.

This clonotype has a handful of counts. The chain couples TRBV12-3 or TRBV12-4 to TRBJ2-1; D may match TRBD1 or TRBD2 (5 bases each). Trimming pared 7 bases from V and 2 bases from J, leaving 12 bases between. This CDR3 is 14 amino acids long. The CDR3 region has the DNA TGTGCCAGCACACGGGACGGAGCCTACAATGAGCAGTTCTTC. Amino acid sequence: CASTRDGAYNEQFF.

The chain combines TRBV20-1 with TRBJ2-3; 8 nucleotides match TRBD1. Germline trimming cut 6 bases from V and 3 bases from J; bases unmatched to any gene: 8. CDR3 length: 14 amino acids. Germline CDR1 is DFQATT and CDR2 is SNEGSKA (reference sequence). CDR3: CSAEQGERTDTQYF. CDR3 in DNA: TGCAGTGCCGAACAGGGGGAGAGGACAGATACGCAGTATTTT.

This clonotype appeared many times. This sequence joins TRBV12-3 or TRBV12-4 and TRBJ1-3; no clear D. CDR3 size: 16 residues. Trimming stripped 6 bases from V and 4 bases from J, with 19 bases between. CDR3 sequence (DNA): TGTGCCAGCAGCTCGTACAGCAAAACGGGGGGAAACACCATATATTTT. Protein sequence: CASSSYSKTGGNTIYF.

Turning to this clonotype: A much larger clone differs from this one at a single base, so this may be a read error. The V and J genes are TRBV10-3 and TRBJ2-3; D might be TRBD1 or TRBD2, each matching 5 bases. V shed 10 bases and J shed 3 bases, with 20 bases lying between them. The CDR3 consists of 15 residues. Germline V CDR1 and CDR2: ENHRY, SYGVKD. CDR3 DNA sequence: TGTGCCACAGGGCTGGCGAGGGATGGAACAGATACGCAGTATTTT. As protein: CATGLARDGTDTQYF.

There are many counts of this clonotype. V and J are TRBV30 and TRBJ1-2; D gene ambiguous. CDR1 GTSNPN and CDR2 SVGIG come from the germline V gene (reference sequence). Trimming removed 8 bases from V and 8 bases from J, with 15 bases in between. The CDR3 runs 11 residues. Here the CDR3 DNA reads TGTGCCAGCGAGCCTCCGTCCGGCTACACCTTC. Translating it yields CASEPPSGYTF.